This TCR beta chain was found in a study of early T cells in non-severe SARS-CoV-2 infection. Across the whole study: Sequencing of unsorted whole blood was done on bulk RNA, leaving chains unpaired.

This clonotype came up many times. The junction does not match germline at one end; this may be a read error. cDNA molecules, individually, were tagged with unique molecular identifiers. TCRdb analysed the 5' RACE reads with MiXCR anew, one entry per CDR3 protein. The sample yields more than 35,000 distinct CDR3 sequences, approximately 4.6% seen once. This clonotype was sampled from an adult who was a healthcare worker with PCR-confirmed SARS-CoV-2 infection or an uninfected control (not recorded which). The sample comprised whole blood.

CDR3 loop: CASSLDGLAGVPDVF. The CDR3 DNA follows: TGTGCCAGCAGTTTAGACGGACTAGCGGGGGTCCCTGACGTCTTC. The rearrangement links TRBV12-3 or TRBV12-4 to TRBJ2-1; 13 nucleotides line up with TRBD2. The CDR3 has 15 residues.